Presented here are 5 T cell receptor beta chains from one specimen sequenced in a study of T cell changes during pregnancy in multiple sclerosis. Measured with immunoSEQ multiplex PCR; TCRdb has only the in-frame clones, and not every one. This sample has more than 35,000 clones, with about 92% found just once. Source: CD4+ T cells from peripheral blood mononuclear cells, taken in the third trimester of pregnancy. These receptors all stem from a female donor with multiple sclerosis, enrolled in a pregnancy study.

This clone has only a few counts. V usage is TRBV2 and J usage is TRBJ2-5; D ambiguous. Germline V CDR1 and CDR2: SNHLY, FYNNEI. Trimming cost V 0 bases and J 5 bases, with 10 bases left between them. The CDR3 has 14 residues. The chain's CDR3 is CASSEAYLRETQYF. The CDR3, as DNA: TGTGCCAGCAGTGAAGCGTACCTCAGGGAGACCCAGTACTTC.

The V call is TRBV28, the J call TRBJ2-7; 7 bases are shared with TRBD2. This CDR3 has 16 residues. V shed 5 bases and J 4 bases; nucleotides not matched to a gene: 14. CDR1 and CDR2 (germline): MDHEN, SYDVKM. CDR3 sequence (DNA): TGTGCCAGCAGTCCTTGGAGCGGGGCCGGCGCGTACGAGCAGTACTTC. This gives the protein CASSPWSGAGAYEQYF.

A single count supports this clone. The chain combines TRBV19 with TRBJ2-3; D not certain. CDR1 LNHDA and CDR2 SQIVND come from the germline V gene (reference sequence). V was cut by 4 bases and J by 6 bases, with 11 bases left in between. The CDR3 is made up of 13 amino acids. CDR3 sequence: CASSTSGPDTQYF. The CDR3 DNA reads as TGTGCCAGTAGTACCTCCGGTCCTGATACGCAGTATTTT.

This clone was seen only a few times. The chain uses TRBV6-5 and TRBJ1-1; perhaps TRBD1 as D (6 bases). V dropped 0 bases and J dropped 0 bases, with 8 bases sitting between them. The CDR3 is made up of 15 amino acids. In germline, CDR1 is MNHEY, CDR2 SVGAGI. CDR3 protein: CASSYSGGMNTEAFF. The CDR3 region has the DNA TGTGCCAGCAGTTACTCTGGGGGCATGAACACTGAAGCTTTCTTT.

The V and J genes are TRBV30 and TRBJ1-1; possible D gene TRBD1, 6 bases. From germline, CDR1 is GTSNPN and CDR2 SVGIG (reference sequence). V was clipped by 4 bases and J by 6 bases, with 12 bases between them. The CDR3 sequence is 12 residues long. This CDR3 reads CAWKRGGPEAFF. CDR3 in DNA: TGTGCCTGGAAGCGGGGGGGCCCTGAAGCTTTCTTT. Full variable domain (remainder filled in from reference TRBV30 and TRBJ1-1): SQTIHQWPATLVQPVGSPLSLECTVEGTSNPNLYWYRQAAGRGLQLLFYSVGIGQISSEVPQNLSASRPQDRQFILSSKKLLLSDSGFYLCAWKRGGPEAFFGQGTRLTVV.